This T cell receptor beta chain derives from a study of T cell repertoires in aging, cancer and after chemotherapy. Study details: Six age groups, ranging from 30 or younger to 70 or older, included the donors. Repeat sampling of healthy donors over several months to years showed clear clonal overlap. Study-wide results and caveats: Healthy donors lost TCR diversity with age mainly through richness, cancer patients through richness and evenness. In each cancer cohort, median generation probability increased across chemotherapy, suggesting thymic output rebounded.

TCR beta rearrangements were amplified from peripheral blood genomic DNA. TRB rearrangements spanning V, D and J were amplified using mixed TRB-A/B primers. TCRdb re-called the multiplex PCR reads through MiXCR, storing one row per CDR3 protein. The sample contains some 2,900 distinct CDR3 sequences, around a third of which appear only once. By share, this clonotype counts as medium-sized (0.01 to 0.1%). What it binds is not known. The TCR comes from a human donor in good health. Specimen: blood.

The CDR3 reads CASTHRGSSYEQYF. As DNA, the CDR3 is TGTGCCAGCACTCACAGGGGCAGCTCCTACGAGCAGTACTTC. The chain carries TRBV6-5 and TRBJ2-7; the match to TRBD1 covers 7 bases. The junction had 6 bases not matched to a gene; V was cut back by 7 bases and J by 0 bases. This CDR3 region has 14 residues. Looked up from germline, CDR1 is MNHEY and CDR2 is SVGAGI.